This TCR beta chain was observed in a study of blood T cell repertoires in COVID-19. Study-level background: In each case, the material was cDNA or gDNA derived from T cells, B-cell-depleted T cells, or PBMCs.

Libraries were prepared by immunoSEQ multiplex PCR; TCRdb keeps only in-frame clonotypes and omits some of them. This sample has 120,000 to 150,000 clones; approximately 88% occur once, and the top ten carry more than 9%. There are 16 residues in the CDR3. In germline, CDR1 is MDHEN, CDR2 SYDVKM. V dropped 5 bases and J dropped 5; count of bases not matched to a gene: 10. This receptor was taken from a man between 60 and 70 years old with active or convalescent COVID-19. This chain connects TRBV28 to TRBJ2-2, with 8 bases that match TRBD1. Sequencing was done on a sample of peripheral blood. The chain's CDR3 is CASSPGTGGQTGELFF. Here the CDR3 DNA reads TGTGCCAGCAGTCCCGGTACAGGGGGGCAGACCGGGGAGCTGTTTTTT. The whole variable domain, remainder taken from reference TRBV28 and TRBJ2-2, is DVKVTQSSRYLVKRTGEKVFLECVQDMDHENMFWYRQDPGLGLRLIYFSYDVKMKEKGDIPEGYSVSREKKERFSLILESASTNQTSMYLCASSPGTGGQTGELFFGEGSRLTVL.